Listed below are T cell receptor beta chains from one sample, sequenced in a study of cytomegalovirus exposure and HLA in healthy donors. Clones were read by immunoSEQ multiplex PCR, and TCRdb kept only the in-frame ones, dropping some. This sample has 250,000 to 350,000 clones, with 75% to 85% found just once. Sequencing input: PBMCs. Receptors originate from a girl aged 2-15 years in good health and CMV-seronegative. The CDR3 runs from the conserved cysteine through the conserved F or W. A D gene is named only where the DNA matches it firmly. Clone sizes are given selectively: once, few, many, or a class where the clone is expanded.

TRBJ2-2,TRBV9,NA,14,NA,CASSVFTGTGELFF,TGTGCCAGCAGCGTATTTACGGGAACCGGGGAGCTGTTTTTT
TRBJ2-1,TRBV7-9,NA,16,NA,CASSGKGPQAYNEQFF,TGTGCCAGCAGCGGGAAAGGACCACAGGCATACAATGAGCAGTTCTTC
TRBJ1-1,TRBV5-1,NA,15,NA,CASSLSGGPNTEAFF,TGCGCCAGCAGCTTGTCGGGGGGCCCGAACACTGAAGCTTTCTTT
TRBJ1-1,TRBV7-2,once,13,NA,CASSLGQVTEAFF,TGTGCCAGCAGCTTAGGACAGGTCACTGAAGCTTTCTTT
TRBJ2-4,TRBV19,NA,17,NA,CASSIVRVVEDKNIQYF,TGTGCCAGTAGTATAGTTCGAGTAGTGGAGGACAAAAACATTCAGTACTTC
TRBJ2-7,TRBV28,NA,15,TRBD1,CASSLSPGTAREQYF,TGTGCCAGCAGTTTGTCACCCGGGACAGCTCGCGAGCAGTACTTC
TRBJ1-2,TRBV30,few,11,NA,CAWQGFGGYTF,TGTGCCTGGCAGGGATTCGGTGGCTACACCTTC
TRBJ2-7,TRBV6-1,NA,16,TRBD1,CASSEVYRGRFYEQYF,TGTGCCAGCAGTGAAGTATATAGGGGGCGCTTCTACGAGCAGTACTTC
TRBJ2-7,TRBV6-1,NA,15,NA,CASSDAGTGPYEQYF,TGTGCCAGCAGTGATGCCGGGACTGGTCCCTACGAGCAGTACTTC
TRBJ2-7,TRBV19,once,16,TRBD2,CASSTIPGLARYEQYF,TGTGCCAGTAGTACCATCCCTGGACTAGCCCGCTACGAGCAGTACTTC
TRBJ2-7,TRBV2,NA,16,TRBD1,CASSEPGQASSYEQYF,TGTGCCAGCAGTGAACCGGGACAGGCAAGCTCCTACGAGCAGTACTTC
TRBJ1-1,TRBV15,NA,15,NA,CATSRDLGRNTEAFF,TGTGCCACCAGCAGAGATTTGGGGAGGAACACTGAAGCTTTCTTT
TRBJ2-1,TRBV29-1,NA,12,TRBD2,CSVSSGIDEQFF,TGCAGCGTGTCTAGCGGGATCGATGAGCAGTTCTTC
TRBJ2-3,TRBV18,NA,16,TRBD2,CASSSTSAPSTDTQYF,TGTGCCAGCTCGTCAACTAGCGCCCCTAGCACAGATACGCAGTATTTT
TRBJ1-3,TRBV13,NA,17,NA,CASSLRFGQGSGNTIYF,TGTGCCAGCAGCTTAAGATTCGGGCAGGGCTCTGGAAACACCATATATTTT
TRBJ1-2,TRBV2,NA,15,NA,CASTEVGLYSYGYTF,TGTGCCAGCACCGAAGTGGGACTTTACAGCTATGGCTACACCTTC
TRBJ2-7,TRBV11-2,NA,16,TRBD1,CASSPRGSARSYEQYF,TGTGCCAGCAGCCCCAGGGGGTCGGCTAGGTCGTACGAGCAGTACTTC
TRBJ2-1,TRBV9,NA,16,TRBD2,CASSVVGGSIQGEQFF,TGTGCCAGCAGCGTGGTGGGGGGGTCCATACAAGGTGAGCAGTTCTTC
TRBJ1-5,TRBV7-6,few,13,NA,CASSLVSGQPQHF,TGTGCCAGCAGCTTAGTTTCCGGTCAGCCCCAGCATTTT
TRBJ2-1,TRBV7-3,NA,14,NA,CASSLSPGYNEQFF,TGTGCCAGCAGCTTATCGCCAGGGTACAATGAGCAGTTCTTC
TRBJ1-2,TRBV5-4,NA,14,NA,CASSFTAGDYGYTF,TGTGCCAGCAGCTTTACGGCCGGGGACTATGGCTACACCTTC
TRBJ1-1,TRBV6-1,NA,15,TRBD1,CASSEGDRMNTEAFF,TGTGCCAGCAGCGAAGGGGACAGAATGAACACTGAAGCTTTCTTT
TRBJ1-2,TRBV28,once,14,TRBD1,CASSRPGTGGGYTF,TGTGCCAGCAGCCGGCCCGGGACAGGGGGCGGCTACACCTTC
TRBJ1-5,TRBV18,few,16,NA,CASSPFEVYSNQPQHF,TGTGCCAGCTCACCGTTTGAAGTCTATAGCAATCAGCCCCAGCATTTT
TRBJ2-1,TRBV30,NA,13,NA,CAWRVEGSNEQFF,TGTGCCTGGAGGGTGGAGGGTTCCAATGAGCAGTTCTTC
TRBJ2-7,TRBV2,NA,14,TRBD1,CASGRQGSTYEQYF,TGTGCCAGCGGTCGACAGGGGAGTACCTACGAGCAGTACTTC
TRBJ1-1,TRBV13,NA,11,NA,CASSFGVEAFF,TGTGCCAGCAGCTTCGGGGTTGAAGCTTTCTTT
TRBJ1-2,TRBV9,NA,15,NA,CASSPPPGVGYGYTF,TGTGCCAGCAGCCCACCTCCAGGGGTCGGCTATGGCTACACCTTC
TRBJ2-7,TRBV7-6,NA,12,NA,CASSLDFDEQYF,TGTGCCAGCAGCTTAGACTTCGACGAGCAGTACTTC
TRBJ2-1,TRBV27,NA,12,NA,CASSLGGNEQFF,TGTGCCAGCAGTCTCGGAGGGAATGAGCAGTTCTTC
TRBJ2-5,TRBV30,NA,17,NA,CAWSWIFSGTHQETQYF,TGTGCCTGGAGTTGGATTTTTAGTGGGACACACCAAGAGACCCAGTACTTC
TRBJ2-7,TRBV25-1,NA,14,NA,CASSGRVSGYEQYF,TGTGCCAGCAGTGGCAGGGTTTCCGGGTACGAGCAGTACTTC
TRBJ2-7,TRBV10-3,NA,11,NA,CATGYSYEQYF,TGTGCCACGGGGTACTCCTACGAGCAGTACTTC
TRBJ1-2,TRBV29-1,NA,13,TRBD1,CSVAGQADYGYTF,TGCAGCGTAGCTGGACAGGCTGACTATGGCTACACCTTC
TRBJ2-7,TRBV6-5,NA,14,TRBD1,CASSYRDRFYEQYF,TGTGCCAGCAGTTACAGGGACAGGTTCTACGAGCAGTACTTC
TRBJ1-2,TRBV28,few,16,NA,CASSLDPAAGVSGYTF,TGTGCCAGCAGTTTAGACCCCGCTGCAGGCGTCTCTGGCTACACCTTC
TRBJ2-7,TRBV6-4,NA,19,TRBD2,CASAIANGTSGRAAYEQYF,TGTGCCAGCGCGATCGCAAACGGGACTAGCGGGAGGGCCGCCTACGAGCAGTACTTC
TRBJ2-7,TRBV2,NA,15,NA,CASSLTGTFLLEQYF,TGTGCCAGCAGTTTAACAGGGACATTTCTTTTGGAGCAGTACTTC
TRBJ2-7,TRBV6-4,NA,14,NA,CASSPHSKSHEQYF,TGTGCCAGCAGTCCCCATAGCAAGTCCCACGAGCAGTACTTC
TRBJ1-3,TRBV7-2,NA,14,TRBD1,CASSLGTGGNTIYF,TGTGCCAGCAGCTTAGGGACAGGGGGAAACACCATATATTTT
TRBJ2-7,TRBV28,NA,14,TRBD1,CASRPGQGAHEQYF,TGTGCCAGCAGGCCGGGACAGGGGGCTCACGAGCAGTACTTC
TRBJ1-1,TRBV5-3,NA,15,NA,CARSHRVAVNTEAFF,TGTGCCAGAAGCCACCGGGTAGCGGTGAACACTGAAGCTTTCTTT
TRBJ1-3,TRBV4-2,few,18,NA,CASSQASRQDNSGNTIYF,TGTGCCAGCAGCCAAGCATCTCGACAGGACAACTCTGGAAACACCATATATTTT
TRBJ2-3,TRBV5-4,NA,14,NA,CASSLGGGTDTQYF,TGTGCCAGCAGCTTGGGCGGGGGCACAGATACGCAGTATTTT
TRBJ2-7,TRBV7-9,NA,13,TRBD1,CSSSLGTGYEQYF,TGTTCCAGCAGCTTAGGGACAGGGTACGAGCAGTACTTC
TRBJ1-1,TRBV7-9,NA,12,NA,CASSLQGRWAFF,TGTGCCAGCAGCCTACAGGGCCGGTGGGCTTTCTTT
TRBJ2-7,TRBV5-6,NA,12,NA,CASSSGFYEQYF,TGTGCCAGCAGCTCGGGTTTCTACGAGCAGTACTTC
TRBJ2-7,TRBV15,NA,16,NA,CATSRDRARSPYEQYF,TGTGCCACCAGCAGAGACAGGGCTCGCTCGCCCTACGAGCAGTACTTC
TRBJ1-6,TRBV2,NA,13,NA,CASKEEWDSPLHF,TGTGCCAGCAAAGAGGAATGGGATTCACCCCTCCACTTT
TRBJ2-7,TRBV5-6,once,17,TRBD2,CASSLDSGLAVSYEQYF,TGTGCCAGCAGCTTGGATTCCGGACTAGCGGTCTCCTACGAGCAGTACTTC
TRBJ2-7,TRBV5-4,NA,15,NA,CASSLDRASGYEQYF,TGTGCCAGCAGCTTGGACAGGGCTTCGGGCTACGAGCAGTACTTC
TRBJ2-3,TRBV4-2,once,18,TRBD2,CASSQDLAGGASTDTQYF,TGTGCCAGCAGCCAAGATTTAGCGGGGGGTGCTAGCACAGATACGCAGTATTTT
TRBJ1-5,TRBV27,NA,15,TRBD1,CASSQDRVVDQPQHF,TGTGCCAGCAGTCAGGACAGGGTGGTGGATCAGCCCCAGCATTTT
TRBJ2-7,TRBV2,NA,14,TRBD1,CASWTGVLTYEQYF,TGTGCCAGCTGGACAGGGGTTCTCACCTACGAGCAGTACTTC